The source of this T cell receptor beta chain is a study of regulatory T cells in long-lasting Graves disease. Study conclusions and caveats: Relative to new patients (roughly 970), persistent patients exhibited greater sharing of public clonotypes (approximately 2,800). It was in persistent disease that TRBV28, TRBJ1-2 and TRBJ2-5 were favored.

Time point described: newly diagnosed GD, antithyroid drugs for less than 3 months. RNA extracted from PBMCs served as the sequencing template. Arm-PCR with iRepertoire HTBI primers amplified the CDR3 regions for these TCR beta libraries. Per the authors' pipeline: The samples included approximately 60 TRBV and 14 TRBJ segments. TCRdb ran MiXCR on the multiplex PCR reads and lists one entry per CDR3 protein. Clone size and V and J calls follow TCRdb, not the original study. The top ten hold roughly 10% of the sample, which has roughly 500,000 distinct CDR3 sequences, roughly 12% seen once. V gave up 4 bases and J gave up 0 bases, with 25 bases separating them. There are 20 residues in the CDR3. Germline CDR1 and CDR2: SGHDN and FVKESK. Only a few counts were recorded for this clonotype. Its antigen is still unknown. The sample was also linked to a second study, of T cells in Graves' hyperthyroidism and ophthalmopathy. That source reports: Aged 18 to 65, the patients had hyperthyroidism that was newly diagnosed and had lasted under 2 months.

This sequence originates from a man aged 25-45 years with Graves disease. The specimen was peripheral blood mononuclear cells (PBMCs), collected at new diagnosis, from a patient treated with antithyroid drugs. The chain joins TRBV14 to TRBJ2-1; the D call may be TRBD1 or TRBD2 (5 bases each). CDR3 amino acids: CASSRPPGPRTTSSYNEQFF. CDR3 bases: TGTGCCAGCAGCCGCCCTCCGGGACCACGAACCACGAGCTCCTACAATGAGCAGTTCTTC.